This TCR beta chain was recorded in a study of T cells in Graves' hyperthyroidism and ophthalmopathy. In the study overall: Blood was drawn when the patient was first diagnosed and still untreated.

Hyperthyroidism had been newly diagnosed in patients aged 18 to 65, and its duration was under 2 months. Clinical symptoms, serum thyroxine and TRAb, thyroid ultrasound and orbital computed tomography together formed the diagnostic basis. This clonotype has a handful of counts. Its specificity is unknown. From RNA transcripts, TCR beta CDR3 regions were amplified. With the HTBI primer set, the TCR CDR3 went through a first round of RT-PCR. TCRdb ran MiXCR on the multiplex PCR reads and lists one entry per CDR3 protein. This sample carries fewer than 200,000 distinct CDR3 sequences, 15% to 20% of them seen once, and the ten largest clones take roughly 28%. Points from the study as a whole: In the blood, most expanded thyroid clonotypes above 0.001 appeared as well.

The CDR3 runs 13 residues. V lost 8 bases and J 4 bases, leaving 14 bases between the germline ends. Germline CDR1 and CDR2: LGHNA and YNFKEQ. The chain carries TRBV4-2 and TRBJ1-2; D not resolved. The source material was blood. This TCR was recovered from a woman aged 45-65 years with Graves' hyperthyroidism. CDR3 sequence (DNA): TGTGCCAGCGGCGCAGCACACGGCTATGGCTACACCTTC. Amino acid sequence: CASGAAHGYGYTF.